The present T cell receptor (beta chain) was sequenced within a study of long-term antiretroviral therapy in people with HIV. Study conclusions and caveats: It was observed that HIV repertoires exhibited narrower CDR3 length ranges than controls.

The junction had 9 bases not matched to a gene; V was cut back by 6 bases and J by 2 bases. The CDR3 contains 15 residues. Germline V gene lookup returns CDR1 MNHNY and CDR2 SVGAGI (reference sequence). This clone has just one count. Antigen unknown. Assay version v3.0 of immunoSEQ was used, and it was run at survey level. Measured with immunoSEQ multiplex PCR; TCRdb has only the in-frame clones, and not every one. Altogether over 15,000 clones are present, about four fifths being singletons, with the ten largest covering roughly 8%. The sequence was obtained from a man younger than 30 with HIV. The source was unsorted PBMCs, collected 0.9 years after starting antiretroviral therapy. V and J are TRBV6-6 and TRBJ2-5; TRBD1 matches at 7 bases. The CDR3 is CASSLNPGQQETQYF. CDR3 in DNA: TGTGCCAGCAGCTTAAATCCGGGACAGCAAGAGACCCAGTACTTC.